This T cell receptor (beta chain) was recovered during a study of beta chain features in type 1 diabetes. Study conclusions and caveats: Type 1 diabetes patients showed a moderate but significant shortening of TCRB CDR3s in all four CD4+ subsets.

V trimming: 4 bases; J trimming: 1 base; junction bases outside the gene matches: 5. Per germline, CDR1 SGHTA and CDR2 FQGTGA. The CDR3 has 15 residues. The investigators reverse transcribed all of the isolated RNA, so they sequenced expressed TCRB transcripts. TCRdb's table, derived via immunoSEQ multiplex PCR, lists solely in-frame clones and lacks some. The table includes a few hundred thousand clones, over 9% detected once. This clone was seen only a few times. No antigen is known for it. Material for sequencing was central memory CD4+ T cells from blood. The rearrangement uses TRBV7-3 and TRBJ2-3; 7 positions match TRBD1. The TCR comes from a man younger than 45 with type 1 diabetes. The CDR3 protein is CASSSTGVGTDTQYF. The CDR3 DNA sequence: TGTGCCAGCAGCTCCACAGGGGTCGGCACAGATACGCAGTATTTT.